The 5 T cell receptor beta chains below were found in one sample sequenced in a study of T cell responses to AZD1222 COVID-19 vaccine. Profiling relied on immunoSEQ multiplex PCR, and the TCRdb table lists in-frame clones only, not all of them. The profile shows about 46,000 clones, roughly 90% of them singletons. Sequences were derived from peripheral blood, sampled 28 days after the second AZD1222 dose. The receptors here all came from an adult who received the AZD1222 COVID-19 vaccine.

V usage is TRBV29-1 and J usage is TRBJ2-1; D is perhaps TRBD2 (6 bases). The CDR3 covers 15 residues. Germline CDR1 is SQVTM and CDR2 is ANQGSEA. Trimming took off 6 bases at V and 1 base at J, with 16 bases between the two ends. In nucleotides, the CDR3 is TGCAGCGTCCGCGGGGACGCAATATCCTACAATGAGCAGTTCTTC. The encoded protein is CSVRGDAISYNEQFF.

This clone has a single count. This chain joins TRBV15 and TRBJ1-5; 7 bases map to TRBD1. CDR3 size: 16 residues. Germline trimming cut 2 bases from V and 4 bases from J; bases unmatched to any gene: 8. Germline V gives CDR1 LNHNV, CDR2 YYDKDF (reference sequence). Here the CDR3 DNA reads TGTGCCACCAGCAGAAAACGACAGGGAGGTAATCAGCCCCAGCATTTT. As protein: CATSRKRQGGNQPQHF.

The rearrangement joins TRBV27 to TRBJ1-5; D ambiguous. The CDR3 is made up of 15 amino acids. CDR1 MNHEY and CDR2 SMNVEV come from the germline V gene (reference sequence). V was clipped by 5 bases and J by 3 bases, with 14 bases between them. CDR3 nucleotide sequence: TGTGCCAGCAGTCCGGACGGAATCAACAATCAGCCCCAGCATTTT. Encoded protein: CASSPDGINNQPQHF.

V and J are TRBV27 and TRBJ2-7; 10 bases match TRBD1. The ends lost 6 bases at V and 5 bases at J; junction bases unmatched: 13. CDR3 size: 16 residues. In germline, CDR1 is MNHEY, CDR2 SMNVEV (reference sequence). The CDR3 region is CASSDPPPGQGHEQYF. CDR3 nucleotides: TGTGCCAGCAGCGACCCGCCTCCGGGACAGGGGCACGAGCAGTACTTC.

The rearrangement links TRBV6-1 to TRBJ1-5; D not certain. From germline, CDR1 is MNHNS and CDR2 SASEGT. The V end lost 5 bases, the J end lost 9 bases, and 11 bases lay between the germline ends. This CDR3 contains 12 residues. Here the CDR3 DNA reads TGTGCCAGCAGTTCCCAGGCGGGGCCCCAGCATTTT. This sequence encodes CASSSQAGPQHF.